The clone carrying this TCR beta chain was seen a few times. The data were obtained in a study of T-cell memory formation after mild COVID-19. V was pared by 7 bases and J by 9 bases, with 10 bases between. This CDR3 is built from 12 residues. Per the germline V gene, CDR1 is SNHLY and CDR2 is FYNNEI. TCRdb independently ran MiXCR on the 5' RACE reads; one entry per CDR3 protein. The sample has some 280,000 distinct CDR3 sequences; around 15% are singletons. The sequenced material came from PBMCs or a T cell subset sorted from them (not recorded which). The V call is TRBV2, the J call TRBJ1-6; D perhaps matches TRBD1 (5 bases). This clonotype originated in a man aged 18 to 29 who had mild COVID-19 (a few samples of this study predate the infection). Cell type and time point are not known. The CDR3 spells CASNPGSSPLHF. CDR3 nucleotides: TGTGCCAGCAACCCAGGGTCTTCACCCCTCCACTTT.